The clone carrying this TCR beta chain has a count of ten or more. Antigen specificity is unknown. The team produced cDNA through 5'RACE using 10-nucleotide random UMIs. TCRdb re-analysed the 5' RACE reads in MiXCR, keeping a single row per CDR3 protein. The sample lists 53,000 or so distinct CDR3 sequences, 7% to 10% occurring once. This specimen belongs to a study of neurological immune-mediated disorders. Overall study findings and caveats: HTLV-1-associated myelopathy had the most TCR clonal expansion, whereas multiple sclerosis had the least (lower than in healthy controls).

Specified time point: longitudinal time-point 3. Trimming left V 2 bases short and J 8 bases short, with 16 bases between. The CDR3 has 14 amino acids. Per the germline V gene, CDR1 is SQVTM and CDR2 is ANQGSEA. This TCR was sampled from a woman aged 40 to 55 in good health. V gene TRBV29-1 combines with J gene TRBJ2-1; no reliable D call. Sequencing was carried out using PBMCs. The CDR3 DNA sequence: TGCAGCGTTGAAATGAGGTCTGCCGTTGATGAGCAGTTCTTC. As protein: CSVEMRSAVDEQFF.